This section outlines one TCR beta chain sequence together with its context. These data come from a study of blood T cells in healthy people across ages. The use of a sample-barcoded 5' primer and a J-beta primer mix characterized a second PCR of roughly 7 to 12 cycles. Using its own MiXCR run on the 5' RACE reads, TCRdb lists one record per CDR3 protein. The top ten clones hold 0.65% to 0.95% of a sample with around 1,000,000 distinct CDR3 sequences, approximately 26% of them seen once. Trimming took 6 bases from V and 2 from J, leaving 14 bases between them. The CDR3 sequence is 15 residues long. CDR1 is SGHDN, CDR2 FVKESK, per germline. The same data also went into a second study, on T cells of mothers and their children. That paper states: When mothers and children were related, their normalized repertoire overlap, which was always slightly higher, did not differ significantly from that of unrelated pairs.

The J gene is TRBJ2-1, the V gene TRBV14, with a possible D match to TRBD2 (6 bases). Sample: blood. The source of this sequence is a girl aged 2 to 10 in good health. Here the CDR3 DNA reads TGTGCCAGCAGGGAGGGACCGGGGACCTACAATGAGCAGTTCTTC. Translated, it gives CASREGPGTYNEQFF.